This T cell receptor (beta chain) was profiled in a study of type 1 and type 2 diabetes patients. Each participant gave 8 to 10 milliliters of peripheral blood. Genomic DNA was the PCR template. Multiplex PCR with 30 forward and 13 reverse primers amplified the TCR beta CDR3. TCRdb independently ran MiXCR on the multiplex PCR reads; one entry per CDR3 protein. The table has fewer than 350,000 distinct CDR3 sequences, approximately 45% seen once; the top ten hold roughly an eighth. Findings and limits, study-wide: In type 2 diabetes, highly-expanded CD4+ clones took a median around 4% of reads. Some HECs seen only in T1D might also appear in more T2D or control samples.

This clonotype has a single count. The antigen remains undetermined. The CDR3 contains 15 residues. Trimming stripped 6 bases from V and 3 bases from J, with 18 bases between. Germline CDR1 is MNHEY and CDR2 is SVGAGI. The sequence came from a man aged 18 to 35 with type 2 diabetes. Sequenced: peripheral blood mononuclear cells (PBMCs). The chain joins TRBV6-5 to TRBJ2-7; possibly TRBD2 for D (6 bases). CDR3 sequence reads: CASRQSGPGSYEQYF. The CDR3 DNA reads TGTGCCAGCAGGCAAAGCGGGCCAGGGAGCTACGAGCAGTACTTC.